This T cell receptor (beta chain) was identified during a study of cytomegalovirus exposure and HLA in healthy donors. Study summary: Samples from HLA-typed donors yielded about 86 million unique TCRs in an early data release.

This CDR3 is built from 18 residues. Trimming removed 1 base from V and 0 bases from J, with 16 bases in between. The germline V gene encodes CDR1 MNHEY and CDR2 SMNVEV (reference sequence). Researchers ran the PCR with 60 Vbeta and 13 Jbeta primers. TCRdb's table, derived via immunoSEQ multiplex PCR, lists solely in-frame clones and lacks some. In total, the table holds about 130,000 clones. General observations from the study: Per a later analysis, HLA-associated TCR beta chains showed more clonal expansion than other, equally common TCR beta chains. Rates of TCR association differed by HLA locus in a later analysis, with DRB1 highest and HLA-C lowest. There were around 160 TCR beta chains listed as cytomegalovirus-associated.

A note on this clone: Its antigen is still unknown.

V is TRBV27 and J is TRBJ2-1; D may be TRBD2 (6 bases). The receptor comes from a man aged 18 to 29 in good health and CMV-seronegative. The material sequenced was PBMCs. The CDR3 region is CASSLFARVGSSYNEQFF. CDR3 nucleotides: TGTGCCAGCAGTTTATTCGCAAGGGTCGGGAGCTCCTACAATGAGCAGTTCTTC.